This paragraph reports one TCR beta chain. This record comes from a study of blood T cell repertoires in COVID-19. Turning to the study itself: The United States, Italy and Spain supplied acute and convalescent COVID-19 samples. T cells, B-cell-depleted T cells, or PBMCs supplied cDNA or gDNA.

Original handling: How many nucleated cells were present was estimated from reference gene primer amplification. TCRdb's copy holds only in-frame clones and misses some; the assay was immunoSEQ multiplex PCR. V, J and clone size are those of that table, while D and trimming were read from the DNA. The sample lists 250,000 or so clones, approximately 86% seen once, with 0.65% to 0.95% in the top ten. The sample taken for sequencing was peripheral blood. The clonotype was recovered from a woman in her 30s with acute or convalescent COVID-19.

Written as DNA, the CDR3 is TGCAGCGTTGGTGAGGGCGAGGGGCCCCAGCATTTT. Translation: CSVGEGEGPQHF. J is TRBJ1-5 and V is TRBV29-1, with D unresolved. Germline V CDR1 and CDR2: SQVTM, ANQGSEA. This CDR3 contains 12 residues. The V end lost 4 bases, the J end lost 9 bases, and 13 bases lay between the germline ends.